The present T cell receptor beta chain was sequenced within a study of beta chain features in type 1 diabetes. Germline CDR1 and CDR2: MNHEY and SMNVEV (reference sequence). Trimming removed 7 bases from V and 10 bases from J, with 17 bases in between. The CDR3 loop spans 14 amino acids. What was sequenced were expressed TCRB transcripts, since all of the isolated RNA had been reverse transcribed. Profiling relied on immunoSEQ multiplex PCR, and the TCRdb table lists in-frame clones only, not all of them. The table has around 320,000 clones, roughly 15% seen once. Sampling consisted of one heparinised blood draw per donor, averaging about 116 mL.

Sequenced input: central memory CD4+ T cells from blood. The sequence came from a man aged 30 to 45 in good health. The chain has TRBV27 and TRBJ1-6, with a weak D call TRBD1 (6 bases). The CDR3 coding sequence is TGTGCCAGCACCCCGGACAGAAACGCCTCACCCCTCCACTTT. It translates to CASTPDRNASPLHF.